The TCR beta chain described here comes from a study of circulating and synovial CD4+ cells in juvenile arthritis. V gave up 8 bases and J gave up 4 bases; unmatched junction bases: 2. The V gene's germline CDR1 is SEHNR and CDR2 FQNEAQ (reference sequence). There are 12 residues in the CDR3. The table came from immunoSEQ multiplex PCR; TCRdb's copy has only in-frame clones and leaves some out. The table records around 32,000 clones, 90% to 95% of them present only once. The study's findings and limits: Shared-clonotype fractions with synovium likely underestimate full repertoire overlap.

This clone was observed once. Its target is unknown. This TCR was sampled from a human donor with juvenile idiopathic arthritis. The chain combines TRBV7-9 with TRBJ1-5; 7 nucleotides match TRBD1. Sequencing was done on a sample of CD4+ T cells from blood. The CDR3 bases are TGTGCCAGCTCAGGGGGGAATCAGCCCCAGCATTTT. Residues: CASSGGNQPQHF.